This T cell receptor (beta chain) was observed in a study of blood T cell repertoires in COVID-19. Study-wide context: Spain, Italy and the United States supplied samples that represented acute and convalescent COVID-19. T cells, B-cell-depleted T cells, or PBMCs provided the cDNA or gDNA that served as material.

The CDR3 totals 13 residues. V lost 7 bases and J 1 base, leaving 10 bases between the germline ends. Germline assignment: CDR1 SNHLY and CDR2 FYNNEI. Original handling: Cell counts per sample came from amplifying reference gene primers. Profiled with immunoSEQ multiplex PCR; TCRdb holds only in-frame clones, not every one. V and J calls plus clone size are reproduced from that table; the DNA served to infer D and trimming. The table records 35,000 to 50,000 clones, around 91% of them present only once. This clonotype was sampled from a man aged 50-59 years with active COVID-19. The sample consisted of peripheral blood. The chain employs TRBV2 and TRBJ1-1, with D unclear. CDR3 DNA sequence: TGTGCCAGCACAGTCAACAGGAACACTGAAGCTTTCTTT. It specifies CASTVNRNTEAFF.